These 8 T cell receptor beta chains originate from one sample sequenced in a study of blood T cell repertoires in COVID-19. Profiled with immunoSEQ multiplex PCR; TCRdb holds only in-frame clones, not every one. This table holds 100,000 or so clones, roughly 79% found once. Sequencing input: peripheral blood. The receptors derive from a woman in her seventies with acute or convalescent COVID-19.

The gene calls are TRBV6-2 or TRBV6-3 and TRBJ2-1; 8 bases line up with TRBD1. Per germline, CDR1 MNHEY and CDR2 SVGEGT. The CDR3 runs 15 residues. The ends lost 7 bases at V and 4 bases at J; junction bases unmatched: 9. In DNA form, the CDR3 reads TGTGCCAGCACCCCCCCACAGGGGGGATACAATGAGCAGTTCTTC. It yields the protein CASTPPQGGYNEQFF.

This clone has more than one count but fewer than ten. V gene TRBV6-6 combines with J gene TRBJ2-7; 9 nucleotides agree with TRBD1. J lost 6 bases, V lost 0 bases, and 6 bases had no gene match. CDR1 is MNHNY and CDR2 is SVGAGI in the germline V gene (reference sequence). The CDR3 loop spans 15 amino acids. CDR3 sequence reads: CASSYSGQGISEQYF. CDR3 in DNA: TGTGCCAGCAGTTACTCGGGACAGGGTATATCCGAGCAGTACTTC.

V is TRBV19 and J is TRBJ1-1; D may be TRBD1 (6 bases). V was pared by 10 bases and J by 6 bases, with 21 bases between. The CDR3 spans 14 residues. Germline V CDR1 and CDR2: LNHDA, SQIVND (reference sequence). The CDR3 here is CATSTGQGNSEAFF. In DNA, the CDR3 is TGTGCCACCAGTACCGGGCAGGGGAATTCTGAAGCTTTCTTT. Filled out from reference TRBV19 and TRBJ1-1, the complete variable domain reads DGGITQSPKYLFRKEGQNVTLSCEQNLNHDAMYWYRQDPGQGLRLIYYSQIVNDFQKGDIAEGYSVSREKKESFPLTVTSAQKNPTAFYLCATSTGQGNSEAFFGQGTRLTVV.

The CDR3, as DNA: TGTGCCAGCAGCTTAATTTCAGGGGAAGCTTTCTTT. Protein product: CASSLISGEAFF. The chain has TRBV7-9 and TRBJ1-1, with D perhaps TRBD1 (5 bases). The ends were cut back, 2 bases at V and 8 bases at J, with 9 bases in the middle. CDR1 is SEHNR and CDR2 is FQNEAQ in the germline V gene (reference sequence). CDR3 size: 12 residues.

This clone has only one observation. This chain links TRBV6-1 with TRBJ2-3; D gene ambiguous. Germline V gene data show CDR1 as MNHNS and CDR2 as SASEGT. V gave up 6 bases and J gave up 6 bases, with 16 bases separating them. The CDR3 has 14 amino acids. CDR3 residues: CASSYDLIADTQYF. The CDR3 nucleotides are TGTGCCAGCAGCTACGATCTGATCGCGGATACGCAGTATTTT.

This rearrangement joins TRBV20-1 to TRBJ1-1; a possible D gene is TRBD1 (5 bases). The CDR3 contains 11 residues. The germline CDR1 and CDR2 sequences are DFQATT and SNEGSKA (reference sequence). The DNA for the CDR3 is TGCAGCGCACCGGGACTATCTGAAGCTTTCTTT. It translates to CSAPGLSEAFF.

CDR3 bases: TGTGCCAGCAGCCCAGGGACAGGGAGGACTCAGCCCCAGCATTTT. Translated: CASSPGTGRTQPQHF. The chain carries TRBV7-8 and TRBJ1-5; the match to TRBD1 covers 9 bases. V lost 5 bases and J lost 6; bases outside the gene matches: 8. The CDR3 has 15 residues. The germline CDR1 and CDR2 sequences are SGHVS and FQNEAQ.

The chain carries TRBV5-4 and TRBJ2-5; D gene ambiguous. The germline CDR1 and CDR2 sequences are SGHNT and YYREEE (reference sequence). V lost 5 bases and J lost 0, with 14 bases in between. The length of the CDR3 is 15 residues. This CDR3 reads CASRPDTLYQETQYF. The CDR3, as DNA: TGTGCCAGCAGACCCGACACACTGTACCAAGAGACCCAGTACTTC.